Sequencing of this TCR beta chain was carried out in a study of CD8 T cells in ankylosing spondylitis. CDR3 length: 13 amino acids. Trimming shortened V by 5 bases and J by 4 bases, and 10 bases separated the two germline ends. From germline, CDR1 is KGHDR and CDR2 SFDVKD. Only a few counts were recorded for this clonotype. The target antigen is unknown. Study observations and caveats: Characteristic of ankylosing spondylitis blood, it appeared, was a TCR beta motif comprising fewer than 10 highly homologous variants. Earlier literature documents some of the motif variants in reactive arthritis synovial fluid and blood.

Quantitative 5'-RACE with molecular barcodes generated TCR beta libraries. From the 5' RACE reads, TCRdb called clonotypes with MiXCR, one entry per CDR3 protein. This table holds about 440,000 distinct CDR3 sequences, 15% to 20% found once. J is TRBJ1-2 and V is TRBV24-1; D possibly corresponds to TRBD1 (6 bases). Sequencing was performed on blood, either unsorted or a sorted T cell fraction (not recorded which). This clonotype was obtained from a male donor with ankylosing spondylitis. Written as DNA, the CDR3 is TGTGCCACCAGTGCAGGGGATACCTATGGCTACACCTTC. Residues: CATSAGDTYGYTF.